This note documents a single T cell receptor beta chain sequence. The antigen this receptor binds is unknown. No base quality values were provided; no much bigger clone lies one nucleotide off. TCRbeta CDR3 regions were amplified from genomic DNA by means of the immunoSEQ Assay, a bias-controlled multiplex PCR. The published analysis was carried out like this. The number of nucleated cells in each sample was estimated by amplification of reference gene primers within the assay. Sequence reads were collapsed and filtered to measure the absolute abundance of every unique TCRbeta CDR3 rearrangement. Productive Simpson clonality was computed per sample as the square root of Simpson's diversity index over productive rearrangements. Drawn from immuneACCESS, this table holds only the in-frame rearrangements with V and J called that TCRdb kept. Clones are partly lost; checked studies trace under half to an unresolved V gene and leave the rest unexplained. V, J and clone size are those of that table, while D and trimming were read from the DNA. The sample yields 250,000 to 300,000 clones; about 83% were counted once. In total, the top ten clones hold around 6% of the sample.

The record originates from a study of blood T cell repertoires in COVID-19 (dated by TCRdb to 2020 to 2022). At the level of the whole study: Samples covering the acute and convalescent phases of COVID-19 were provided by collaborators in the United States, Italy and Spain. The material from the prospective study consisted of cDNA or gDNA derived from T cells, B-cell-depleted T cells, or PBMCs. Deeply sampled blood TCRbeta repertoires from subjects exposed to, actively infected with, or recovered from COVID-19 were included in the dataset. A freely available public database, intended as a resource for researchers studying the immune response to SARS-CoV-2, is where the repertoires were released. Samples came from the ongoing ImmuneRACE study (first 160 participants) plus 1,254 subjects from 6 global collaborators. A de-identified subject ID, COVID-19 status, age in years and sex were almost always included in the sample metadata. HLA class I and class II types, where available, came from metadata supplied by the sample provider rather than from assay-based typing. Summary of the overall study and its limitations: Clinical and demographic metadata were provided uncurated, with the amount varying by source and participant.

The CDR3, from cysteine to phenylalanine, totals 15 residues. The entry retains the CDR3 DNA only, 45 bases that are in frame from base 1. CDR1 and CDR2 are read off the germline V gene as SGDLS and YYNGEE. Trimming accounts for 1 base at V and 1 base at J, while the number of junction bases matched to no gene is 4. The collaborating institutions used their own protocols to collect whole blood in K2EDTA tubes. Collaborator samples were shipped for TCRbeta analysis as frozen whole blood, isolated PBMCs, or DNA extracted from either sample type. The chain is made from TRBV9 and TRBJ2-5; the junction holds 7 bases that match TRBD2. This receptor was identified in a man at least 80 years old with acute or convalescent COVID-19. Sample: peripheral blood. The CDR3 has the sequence CASSVSPSGQETQYF. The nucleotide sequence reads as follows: TGTGCCAGCAGCGTATCTCCTAGCGGCCAAGAGACCCAGTACTTC.